Listed here are 26 T cell receptor beta chains from one sample, sequenced in a study of cytomegalovirus exposure and HLA in healthy donors. Researchers ran the PCR with 60 Vbeta and 13 Jbeta primers. Clones were sequenced by immunoSEQ multiplex PCR, and TCRdb holds only the in-frame ones, with some missing. The sample shows fewer than 250,000 clones, more than 75% of them seen only once. Sequencing was carried out using PBMCs. The source of these receptors is a middle-aged man in good health and CMV-seropositive.

The V gene is TRBV7-9, the J gene TRBJ2-1; the D gene is possibly TRBD1 (5 bases). The ends were cut back, 5 bases at V and 7 bases at J, with 15 bases in the middle. The CDR3 is 14 amino acids. Germline-derived CDR1 and CDR2 are SEHNR and FQNEAQ (reference sequence). CDR3 in amino acids: CASSLSTRENEQFF. The CDR3 DNA sequence: TGTGCCAGCAGCCTCTCCACCAGGGAAAATGAGCAGTTCTTC. The full variable domain, in which reference TRBV7-9 and TRBJ2-1 provide the parts outside the CDR3, is DTGVSQNPRHKITKRGQNVTFRCDPISEHNRLYWYRQTLGQGPEFLTYFQNEAQLEKSRLLSDRFSAERPKGSFSTLEIQRTEQGDSAMYLCASSLSTRENEQFFGPGTRLTVL.

The rearrangement uses TRBV15 and TRBJ2-5; 8 bases are a match to TRBD1. The junction had 5 bases not matched to a gene; V was cut back by 0 bases and J by 5 bases. Per the germline V gene, CDR1 is LNHNV and CDR2 is YYDKDF (reference sequence). CDR3 length: 15 residues. For the CDR3, the DNA is TGTGCCACCAGCAGAGACAGGGGGCTGGAGGAGACCCAGTACTTC. It specifies CATSRDRGLEETQYF.

The chain couples TRBV5-8 to TRBJ1-3, with a possible D match to TRBD1 (6 bases). The CDR3 loop spans 17 amino acids. Germline CDR1 reads SGHTS; CDR2 reads YDEGEE. Trimming left V 0 bases short and J 0 bases short, with 13 bases between. As DNA, the CDR3 is TGTGCCAGCAGCTTGGCCGGGACAACCAGCTCTGGAAACACCATATATTTT. Translation gives CASSLAGTTSSGNTIYF.

This clone has just a few counts. This rearrangement joins TRBV18 to TRBJ1-5; maybe TRBD1 (6 bases). From germline, CDR1 is KGHSH and CDR2 LQKENI. V was clipped by 6 bases and J by 4 bases, with 10 bases between them. CDR3 length: 13 residues. The CDR3 nucleotides read TGTGCCAGCTCCCCCACAGGGAATCAGCCCCAGCATTTT. It encodes CASSPTGNQPQHF.

The chain carries TRBV6-1 and TRBJ2-3; D may be TRBD1 (5 bases). The CDR3 spans 16 residues. CDR1 is MNHNS and CDR2 is SASEGT in the germline V gene. V dropped 0 bases and J dropped 2 bases, with 12 bases sitting between them. The CDR3 here is CASSEAVTEPTDTQYF. The DNA for the CDR3 is TGTGCCAGCAGTGAAGCCGTGACAGAACCCACAGATACGCAGTATTTT.

This chain connects TRBV19 to TRBJ1-5; 7 nucleotides agree with TRBD1. The germline gives CDR1 LNHDA, CDR2 SQIVND (reference sequence). The CDR3 has 18 residues. V lost 3 bases to trimming and J lost 1 base; unmatched junction nucleotides: 12. CDR3 amino acids: CASSIRQTGRYSNQPQHF. For the CDR3, the DNA is TGTGCCAGTAGTATCAGACAGACAGGGCGGTACAGCAATCAGCCCCAGCATTTT. Variable domain in full (rest from reference TRBV19 and TRBJ1-5): DGGITQSPKYLFRKEGQNVTLSCEQNLNHDAMYWYRQDPGQGLRLIYYSQIVNDFQKGDIAEGYSVSREKKESFPLTVTSAQKNPTAFYLCASSIRQTGRYSNQPQHFGDGTRLSIL.

The chain employs TRBV9 and TRBJ2-2; 8 positions match TRBD2. Germline assignment: CDR1 SGDLS and CDR2 YYNGEE. The CDR3 is 18 residues long. V dropped 0 bases and J dropped 0; count of bases not matched to a gene: 7. In DNA form, the CDR3 reads TGTGCCAGCAGCGTAGGGGTAGCGGGACGCGCGAACACCGGGGAGCTGTTTTTT. Encoded protein: CASSVGVAGRANTGELFF.

This rearrangement joins TRBV9 to TRBJ1-1; 9 bases line up with TRBD1. The CDR3 loop spans 16 amino acids. Germline loops: CDR1 SGDLS, CDR2 YYNGEE. Trimming took 5 bases from V and 5 from J; bases not matched to a gene: 13. The CDR3 is CASRTTLRDRETEAFF. CDR3 nucleotide sequence: TGTGCCAGCAGAACTACTCTCAGGGACAGGGAAACTGAAGCTTTCTTT.

This clone was found once. The chain has TRBV5-6 and TRBJ2-1; weak D call: TRBD2 (6 bases). V was cut by 1 base and J by 9 bases, with 26 bases left in between. Germline V gene lookup returns CDR1 SGHDT and CDR2 YYEEEE. The CDR3 covers 18 residues. CDR3 sequence (DNA): TGTGCCAGCAGCTTGAGAGGGATAGCGGCCACAGGAGGTGGTGAGCAGTTCTTC. Amino acids: CASSLRGIAATGGGEQFF.

This clone has just a few counts. This chain uses TRBV6-5 with TRBJ2-2; possible D gene TRBD2, 6 bases. The ends were cut back, 2 bases at V and 2 bases at J, with 9 bases in the middle. Germline loops: CDR1 MNHEY, CDR2 SVGAGI. The CDR3 spans 15 residues. The CDR3 sequence: CASSYLGTNTGELFF. The CDR3 DNA is TGTGCCAGCAGTTACCTAGGGACTAACACCGGGGAGCTGTTTTTT.

This clone showed up just a few times. V usage is TRBV6-1 and J usage is TRBJ1-5; TRBD1 matches 7 bases. Germline V CDR1 and CDR2: MNHNS, SASEGT. The CDR3 runs to 16 residues. The junction had 5 bases not matched to a gene; V was cut back by 1 base and J by 2 bases. CDR3 nucleotides: TGTGCCAGCAGTGAAGTGCGAGGGACAGGCAATCAGCCCCAGCATTTT. Its protein is CASSEVRGTGNQPQHF.

V gene TRBV27 combines with J gene TRBJ2-7, with 9 bases lining up with TRBD1. The CDR3 runs 14 residues. The V gene end was trimmed by 3 bases and the J gene end by 5 bases; junction bases not matched to a gene: 5. From germline, CDR1 is MNHEY and CDR2 SMNVEV (reference sequence). The CDR3 protein is CASSFKQGAHEQYF. In nucleotides, the CDR3 is TGTGCCAGCAGTTTTAAACAGGGGGCCCACGAGCAGTACTTC.

The rearrangement joins TRBV6-6 to TRBJ2-3; D is perhaps TRBD1 (5 bases). The CDR3 covers 14 residues. Germline CDR1 is MNHNY and CDR2 is SVGAGI (reference sequence). The V end lost 6 bases, the J end lost 2 bases, and 12 bases lay between the germline ends. The CDR3 nucleotides are TGTGCCAGCAGGCCTCCAGGGAACACAGATACGCAGTATTTT. It is translated as CASRPPGNTDTQYF.

This chain uses TRBV27 with TRBJ2-6; no firm D call. Trimming pared 5 bases from V and 2 bases from J, leaving 4 bases between. Germline V CDR1 and CDR2: MNHEY, SMNVEV (reference sequence). The CDR3 runs 13 residues. CDR3: CASSPAGANVLTF. The CDR3 DNA reads as TGTGCCAGCAGTCCGGCTGGGGCCAACGTCCTGACTTTC.

This rearrangement joins TRBV9 to TRBJ2-5, with 8 positions matching TRBD1. The CDR3 length is 15 residues. V dropped 4 bases and J dropped 5; count of bases not matched to a gene: 10. Germline V lookup: CDR1 SGDLS, CDR2 YYNGEE. This chain's CDR3 is CASSSRTGYVETQYF. The CDR3 nucleotides read TGTGCCAGCAGCTCCCGGACAGGGTATGTGGAGACCCAGTACTTC.

The chain couples TRBV7-2 to TRBJ2-2; D possibly corresponds to TRBD1 (6 bases). Trimming took off 3 bases at V and 1 base at J, with 15 bases between the two ends. Germline CDR1 SGHTA, CDR2 FQGNSA. This CDR3 has 17 residues. The CDR3 nucleotides read TGTGCCAGCAGCTTTGCCAACAGGGCCAAGAACACCGGGGAGCTGTTTTTT. Translating it yields CASSFANRAKNTGELFF. Complete variable domain (other parts from reference TRBV7-2 and TRBJ2-2): GAGVSQSPSNKVTEKGKDVELRCDPISGHTALYWYRQSLGQGLEFLIYFQGNSAPDKSGLPSDRFSAERTGGSVSTLTIQRTQQEDSAVYLCASSFANRAKNTGELFFGEGSRLTVL.

The CDR3, as DNA: TGTGCCAGCAGTCGGGGAGGGACGGCCCCCAATCAGCCCCAGCATTTT. This codes for CASSRGGTAPNQPQHF. The chain couples TRBV6-4 to TRBJ1-5; D is possibly TRBD1 (5 bases). The V end was cut by 5 bases, the J end by 3 bases, with 17 bases between. In germline, CDR1 is MRHNA, CDR2 SNTAGT. The length of the CDR3 is 16 residues.

The V gene is TRBV21-1, the J gene TRBJ1-5; TRBD1 is taken as the D call from the table, unchecked against the DNA. TRBV21-1 is flagged as a pseudogene. The CDR3 spans 14 residues. This CDR3 reads CASSKGHLNQPQHF. The CDR3 DNA follows: TGTGCCAGCAGCAAAGGACACCTAAATCAGCCCCAGCATTTT.

This chain uses TRBV14 with TRBJ2-7; D is perhaps TRBD1 (6 bases). Germline V gene lookup returns CDR1 SGHDN and CDR2 FVKESK. The CDR3 spans 13 residues. V gave up 1 base and J gave up 5 bases, with 9 bases separating them. In nucleotides, the CDR3 is TGTGCCAGCAGCCAAGTTGGGGGCCACGAGCAGTACTTC. Its translation: CASSQVGGHEQYF.

The chain links TRBV30 to TRBJ1-2; 7 bases are a match to TRBD1. CDR1 is GTSNPN, CDR2 SVGIG, per germline (reference sequence). V trimming: 3 bases; J trimming: 2 bases; junction bases outside the gene matches: 9. The CDR3 consists of 15 residues. The CDR3 DNA reads as TGTGCCTGGAGAGGGGTTGGGACAGAGAACTATGGCTACACCTTC. This encodes CAWRGVGTENYGYTF.

The chain employs TRBV6-1 and TRBJ1-2, with D unresolved. In germline, CDR1 is MNHNS, CDR2 SASEGT. Trimming cost V 0 bases and J 4 bases, with 15 bases left between them. CDR3 length equals 16 residues. This CDR3 reads CASSEAVEVLSYGYTF. The CDR3, as DNA: TGTGCCAGCAGTGAAGCGGTTGAAGTTCTGAGCTATGGCTACACCTTC.

The V and J genes are TRBV14 and TRBJ1-3; TRBD1 is a possible D gene (5 bases). The germline CDR1 and CDR2 sequences are SGHDN and FVKESK. Trimming removed 0 bases at V and 9 bases at J, with 15 bases between. There are 15 residues in the CDR3. CDR3 amino acids: CASSQDWTPRVTIYF. For the CDR3, the DNA is TGTGCCAGCAGCCAAGATTGGACACCGCGCGTCACCATATATTTT.

This sequence joins TRBV6-1 and TRBJ1-4, with TRBD1 matching 7 bases. CDR1 and CDR2 (germline): MNHNS, SASEGT. V gave up 1 base and J gave up 7 bases; unmatched junction bases: 6. This CDR3 contains 15 residues. The CDR3, as DNA: TGTGCCAGCAGTGAAGGACAGGGAGGAGGTGAAAAACTGTTTTTT. Its translation: CASSEGQGGGEKLFF.

The rearrangement links TRBV7-6 to TRBJ1-6; D not resolved. The CDR3 is 13 residues long. Germline assignment: CDR1 SGHVS and CDR2 FNYEAQ. Trimming cost V 4 bases and J 7 bases, with 8 bases left between them. The CDR3 bases are TGTGCCAGCAGCTCATCAGGAAATTCACCCCTCCACTTT. It encodes CASSSSGNSPLHF.

This clone was recorded a few times. V is TRBV6-5 and J is TRBJ1-1; TRBD1 is a possible D gene (6 bases). The CDR3 runs to 13 residues. From germline, CDR1 is MNHEY and CDR2 SVGAGI. V lost 6 bases, J lost 6 bases, and 14 bases lay in between. The DNA of the CDR3 is TGTGCCAGCAGACAGGGAACGAATTCTGAAGCTTTCTTT. It encodes CASRQGTNSEAFF.

V gene TRBV6-6 combines with J gene TRBJ2-5, with TRBD1 matching 8 bases. With 4 bases clipped from V and 4 bases from J, the junction kept 8 bases outside the gene matches. The CDR3 runs to 15 residues. CDR1 MNHNY and CDR2 SVGAGI come from the germline V gene (reference sequence). CDR3 DNA: TGTGCCAGCAGTTCCGGACAGGGAGGTGGAGAGACCCAGTACTTC. Protein: CASSSGQGGGETQYF.